This TCR beta chain was recovered during a study of blood T cell repertoires in COVID-19. Study in general: COVID-19 samples collected from the United States, Italy and Spain covered acute and convalescent phases. T cells, B-cell-depleted T cells, or PBMCs supplied cDNA or gDNA.

In the original processing: For nucleated cells, counts were estimated from reference gene primer amplification. Libraries were prepared by immunoSEQ multiplex PCR; TCRdb keeps only in-frame clonotypes and omits some of them. That table furnishes V, J and clone size, whereas the DNA furnished D and trimming. The profile shows 100,000 or so clones, 80% to 95% of them singletons. Per the germline V gene, CDR1 is SGHRS and CDR2 is YFSETQ. The CDR3 spans 16 residues. The ends were cut back, 0 bases at V and 0 bases at J, with 13 bases in the middle. This TCR came from a man younger than 35 with acute or convalescent COVID-19. The sequenced sample consisted of peripheral blood. The gene calls are TRBV5-1 and TRBJ2-7; tentative D call: TRBD1 (6 bases). The CDR3 sequence: CASSLGAGDGSYEQYF. The CDR3 region has the DNA TGCGCCAGCAGCTTGGGGGCAGGGGACGGCTCCTACGAGCAGTACTTC.